The clone carrying this TCR beta chain appeared many times. Libraries were prepared by immunoSEQ multiplex PCR; TCRdb keeps only in-frame clonotypes and omits some of them. The sample includes 90,000 to 130,000 clones, less than 75% of them seen just once. The record originates from a study of blood T cell repertoires in COVID-19. Looking at the study overall: The United States, Italy and Spain were the sources of the acute and convalescent COVID-19 samples. T cells, B-cell-depleted T cells, or PBMCs supplied cDNA or gDNA.

The CDR3 totals 16 residues. Looked up from germline, CDR1 is LGHNA and CDR2 is YSLEER. The trim removed 0 bases at V and 1 base at J, leaving 5 bases unmatched. This sequence originates from a woman aged 55-69 years with acute or convalescent COVID-19. The chain couples TRBV4-3 to TRBJ1-1, with 7 bases identical to TRBD1. Material: peripheral blood. The CDR3 sequence is CASSQEENRGNTEAFF. For the CDR3, the DNA is TGCGCCAGCAGCCAAGAAGAAAACAGGGGGAACACTGAAGCTTTCTTT.